Following are 26 T cell receptor beta chains from one sample sequenced in a study of cytomegalovirus exposure and HLA in healthy donors. The PCR employed 60 Vbeta primers together with 13 Jbeta primers. Only in-frame clones appear in the TCRdb table, and some are missing; sequencing was by immunoSEQ multiplex PCR. The sample shows about 160,000 clones, 65% to 85% of them seen only once. Sequencing was performed on PBMCs. All receptors derive from a young woman in good health and CMV-seronegative.

The rearrangement uses TRBV19 and TRBJ1-2; D not certain. V was shortened by 4 bases and J by 0 bases, with 6 bases between the two germline ends. The CDR3 has 13 residues. Germline CDR1 and CDR2: LNHDA and SQIVND (reference sequence). The CDR3 coding sequence is TGTGCCAGTAGTACCGGGTCTAACTATGGCTACACCTTC. This encodes CASSTGSNYGYTF.

J is TRBJ2-5 and V is TRBV5-1; 9 bases agree with TRBD1. Germline lookup yields CDR1 SGHRS and CDR2 YFSETQ. Trimming cost V 3 bases and J 5 bases; bases outside gene matches: 5. CDR3 length: 14 residues. CDR3 sequence reads: CASSSTGGAETQYF. In DNA form, the CDR3 reads TGCGCCAGCAGCTCTACAGGGGGCGCGGAGACCCAGTACTTC.

This clone was seen a handful of times. This chain connects TRBV10-3 to TRBJ2-3; 10 bases are a match to TRBD2. Germline lookup yields CDR1 ENHRY and CDR2 SYGVKD. This CDR3 contains 14 residues. The junction had 3 bases not matched to a gene; V was cut back by 6 bases and J by 3 bases. In DNA form, the CDR3 reads TGTGCCATCAGGGCTAGCGGGGGTACAGATACGCAGTATTTT. Its protein product is CAIRASGGTDTQYF.

This sequence joins TRBV5-1 and TRBJ1-5, with 7 bases aligning to TRBD1. CDR1 and CDR2 from the germline V gene are SGHRS and YFSETQ. This CDR3 has 15 amino acids. Unmatched junction bases numbered 7, after V lost 4 bases and J lost 3 bases. The CDR3 spells CASSQGTVSNQPQHF. Here the CDR3 DNA reads TGCGCCAGCAGCCAAGGGACAGTCTCCAATCAGCCCCAGCATTTT.

The chain recombines TRBV7-6 with TRBJ2-7; D unclear. The length of the CDR3 is 12 residues. Deletions cut 6 bases from V and 9 bases from J, with 15 bases between. Germline V gene sequence: CDR1 SGHVS, CDR2 FNYEAQ. The CDR3 nucleotides read TGTGCCAGCAGTTCGCGACACTCTGGGCAGTACTTC. As protein: CASSSRHSGQYF.

In DNA, the CDR3 is TGCGCCAGCAGCCACCCGCTATACAGGGCTGGCTACACCTTC. Translating gives CASSHPLYRAGYTF. V is TRBV4-1 and J is TRBJ1-2; TRBD1 is a possible D gene (6 bases). Germline V gives CDR1 MGHRA, CDR2 YSYEKL. Trimming shortened V by 3 bases and J by 7 bases, and 15 bases separated the two germline ends. This CDR3 spans 14 amino acids.

The rearrangement joins TRBV6-1 to TRBJ2-7, with D perhaps matching TRBD1 (5 bases). V lost 4 bases and J 1 base, leaving 14 bases between the germline ends. This CDR3 contains 15 residues. CDR1 and CDR2 (germline): MNHNS, SASEGT. The CDR3 reads CASSGTRGWSYEQYF. The DNA for the CDR3 is TGTGCCAGCAGTGGCACAAGGGGCTGGTCCTACGAGCAGTACTTC.

V usage is TRBV6-4 and J usage is TRBJ1-4, with D possibly being TRBD1 (5 bases). CDR3 size: 14 residues. V shed 4 bases and J shed 8 bases, with 14 bases lying between them. Germline loops: CDR1 MRHNA, CDR2 SNTAGT. CDR3 sequence: CASSVVRGEEKLFF. The CDR3 DNA follows: TGTGCCAGCAGTGTCGTGCGGGGGGAAGAAAAACTGTTTTTT.

This clone was seen once. The germline gene is not matched at one end of the junction; a read error may be the cause. The CDR3 loop reads CTWSELRGQPQHF. In nucleotides, the CDR3 is TGTACCTGGAGTGAACTCCGAGGTCAGCCCCAGCATTTT. This sequence joins TRBV30 and TRBJ1-5; D gene uncertain. Per germline, CDR1 GTSNPN and CDR2 SVGIG (reference sequence). The CDR3 loop spans 13 amino acids.

The CDR3 DNA sequence: TGTGCCAGCAGCTTACGTGGGCTTATCGATACGCAGTATTTT. Protein product: CASSLRGLIDTQYF. The chain uses TRBV7-9 and TRBJ2-3; unclear D gene. Per the germline V gene, CDR1 is SEHNR and CDR2 is FQNEAQ (reference sequence). Trimming took 2 bases from V and 6 from J, leaving 12 bases between them. CDR3 length equals 14 residues.

This sequence joins TRBV9 and TRBJ1-1; 7 positions match TRBD1. The V gene end was trimmed by 4 bases and the J gene end by 5 bases; junction bases not matched to a gene: 5. The CDR3 is 13 residues long. The germline V gene encodes CDR1 SGDLS and CDR2 YYNGEE. CDR3 sequence (DNA): TGTGCCAGCAGCCGACAGGGCGATACTGAAGCTTTCTTT. It translates to CASSRQGDTEAFF.

The rearrangement joins TRBV29-1 to TRBJ2-7; 8 nucleotides match TRBD1. The CDR3 extends over 14 amino acids. Trimming cost V 7 bases and J 3 bases; bases outside gene matches: 11. The germline gives CDR1 SQVTM, CDR2 ANQGSEA. The CDR3 sequence is CSARSRDRGYEQYF. DNA for the CDR3: TGCAGCGCACGGTCGCGTGACAGGGGCTACGAGCAGTACTTC.

The genes are TRBV6-1 and TRBJ1-4, with 10 positions matching TRBD1. Germline CDR1 is MNHNS and CDR2 is SASEGT. The CDR3 consists of 14 residues. V was pared by 6 bases and J by 7 bases, with 5 bases of the junction left unmatched. The CDR3 loop reads CASRYRDRGEKLFF. The CDR3 nucleotides read TGTGCCAGCAGGTACCGGGACAGGGGTGAAAAACTGTTTTTT.

The sample holds one count of this clone. The chain has TRBV18 and TRBJ1-1; TRBD1 is a possible D gene (6 bases). Trimming left V 3 bases short and J 1 base short, with 12 bases between. The germline CDR1 and CDR2 sequences are KGHSH and LQKENI. CDR3 length equals 15 residues. The CDR3 nucleotides are TGTGCCAGCTCACCGGGACGGGACACGAACACTGAAGCTTTCTTT. Protein product: CASSPGRDTNTEAFF. The full variable domain, its missing parts supplied by reference TRBV18 and TRBJ1-1, is NAGVMQNPRHLVRRRGQEARLRCSPMKGHSHVYWYRQLPEEGLKFMVYLQKENIIDESGMPKERFSAEFPKEGPSILRIQQVVRGDSAAYFCASSPGRDTNTEAFFGQGTRLTVV.

The chain recombines TRBV30 with TRBJ1-2; TRBD1 aligns across 9 bases. CDR1 and CDR2 from the germline V gene are GTSNPN and SVGIG (reference sequence). The V gene end was trimmed by 5 bases and the J gene end by 7 bases; junction bases not matched to a gene: 8. The CDR3 contains 13 residues. In DNA form, the CDR3 reads TGTGCCTGGGAACAGGGGGCGTGGGGTGGCTACACCTTC. This codes for CAWEQGAWGGYTF.

The chain has TRBV5-6 and TRBJ2-3, with D uncertain. Germline loops: CDR1 SGHDT, CDR2 YYEEEE. Trimming left V 4 bases short and J 2 bases short, with 14 bases between. This CDR3 has 15 amino acids. CDR3 DNA: TGTGCCAGCAGCCCCGACCAGCGTTTCACAGATACGCAGTATTTT. As protein: CASSPDQRFTDTQYF.

This clone occurred a few times. The V gene is TRBV9, the J gene TRBJ1-6; the D gene is possibly TRBD1 (6 bases). The CDR3 spans 15 residues. Germline CDR1 SGDLS, CDR2 YYNGEE. Trimming removed 0 bases at V and 9 bases at J, with 13 bases between. The DNA of the CDR3 is TGTGCCAGCAGCGTAGAGGCCAGGGGTGCTTCACCCCTCCACTTT. Encoded protein: CASSVEARGASPLHF.

The DNA for the CDR3 is TGTGCCAGCAGTTTATCGAGGGGGCGCGGCTACACCTTC. Its protein product is CASSLSRGRGYTF. This chain joins TRBV27 and TRBJ1-2, with 7 bases lining up with TRBD1. CDR1 is MNHEY and CDR2 is SMNVEV in the germline V gene (reference sequence). Trimming took 0 bases from V and 8 from J; bases not matched to a gene: 3. The CDR3 has 13 amino acids.

DNA for the CDR3: TGTGCCAGCAGCCCGGGCCCGGATAGGGGAGGATCCCTCCACTTT. It is translated as CASSPGPDRGGSLHF. V is TRBV7-2 and J is TRBJ1-6; possible D gene TRBD1, 5 bases. From germline, CDR1 is SGHTA and CDR2 FQGNSA. The CDR3 loop spans 15 amino acids. Trimming took off 5 bases at V and 14 bases at J, with 22 bases between the two ends. Together with reference TRBV7-2 and TRBJ1-6, the CDR3 gives the full variable domain: GAGVSQSPSNKVTEKGKDVELRCDPISGHTALYWYRQSLGQGLEFLIYFQGNSAPDKSGLPSDRFSAERTGGSVSTLTIQRTQQEDSAVYLCASSPGPDRGGSLHFGNGTRLTVT.

The chain is built from TRBV4-2 and TRBJ2-2, with 7 bases matching TRBD2. V dropped 0 bases and J dropped 2; count of bases not matched to a gene: 3. Germline V gives CDR1 LGHNA, CDR2 YNFKEQ. CDR3 length: 16 residues. CDR3 nucleotides: TGTGCCAGCAGCCAAGAAGCGGGACTTAACACCGGGGAGCTGTTTTTT. Translated, it gives CASSQEAGLNTGELFF.

This clone was detected a few times. The chain links TRBV2 to TRBJ2-7, with 12 bases that match TRBD2. With 6 bases clipped from V and 2 bases from J, the junction kept 5 bases outside the gene matches. The CDR3 totals 15 residues. Germline-derived CDR1 and CDR2 are SNHLY and FYNNEI. The CDR3 loop reads CASRQTSGGPYEQYF. CDR3 nucleotide sequence: TGTGCCAGCAGGCAGACTAGCGGGGGCCCCTACGAGCAGTACTTC.

The V call is TRBV5-1, the J call TRBJ1-1; D gene unclear. V dropped 6 bases and J dropped 5 bases, with 14 bases sitting between them. Germline loops: CDR1 SGHRS, CDR2 YFSETQ. CDR3 size: 13 residues. The CDR3 loop is CASKRADRTEAFF. The CDR3 coding sequence is TGCGCCAGCAAAAGAGCGGATAGGACTGAAGCTTTCTTT.

The chain combines TRBV2 with TRBJ1-5; TRBD1 matches at 8 bases. Losses at the gene ends were 7 bases for V and 2 bases for J; bases not matched to a gene: 7. Germline loops: CDR1 SNHLY, CDR2 FYNNEI. The CDR3 sequence is 15 residues long. The CDR3 loop reads CASTDRGSGNQPQHF. The CDR3 bases are TGTGCCAGCACCGACAGGGGATCGGGCAATCAGCCCCAGCATTTT.

This clone has only a few counts. This sequence joins TRBV29-1 and TRBJ2-3, with TRBD2 matching 8 bases. The CDR3 has 13 amino acids. The J segment lost 6 bases and the V segment lost 8 bases, leaving 10 bases of the junction unmatched. Germline V gene data show CDR1 as SQVTM and CDR2 as ANQGSEA. The DNA for the CDR3 is TGCAGCTTCCGGGAGGGGACACGGGATACGCAGTATTTT. This encodes CSFREGTRDTQYF.

V usage is TRBV9 and J usage is TRBJ2-5; TRBD1 aligns across 9 bases. The J call may be faulty, since TRBJ2-7 better matches the DNA end. The CDR3 is made up of 15 amino acids. In germline, CDR1 is SGDLS, CDR2 YYNGEE. CDR3 in amino acids: CASSVELGQGYEQYF. In DNA, the CDR3 is TGTGCCAGCAGCGTAGAGTTGGGACAGGGATACGAGCAGTACTTC.

The count of this clone is one. V gene TRBV10-1 combines with J gene TRBJ1-2, with D unresolved. The germline V gene encodes CDR1 WNHNN and CDR2 SYGVQD (reference sequence). V was cut by 4 bases and J by 7 bases, with 7 bases left in between. The CDR3 runs to 11 residues. CDR3 protein: CASSGFGGYTF. CDR3 nucleotides: TGCGCCAGCAGTGGATTCGGTGGCTACACCTTC.